The entry below gives a single T cell receptor (beta chain) sequence along with its context. TCRdb independently ran MiXCR on the 5' RACE reads; one entry per CDR3 protein. The repertoire includes approximately 65,000 distinct CDR3 sequences, roughly 9.9% of them detected once, and approximately 1.1% sits in the top ten. The sample originates from a study of T-cell memory formation after mild COVID-19. Study details: TCR clustering was largely donor specific.

Germline assignment: CDR1 SGHTA and CDR2 FQGNSA. There are 13 residues in the CDR3. V lost 5 bases and J lost 4, with 6 bases in between. This receptor was obtained from a young man who had mild COVID-19 (a few samples of this study predate the infection). Cell type and time point are not known. The rearrangement links TRBV7-2 to TRBJ1-6; D is unclear. The sequenced material came from PBMCs or a T cell subset sorted from them (not recorded which). The chain's CDR3 is CASSPNYNSPLHF. CDR3 in DNA: TGTGCCAGCAGCCCAAATTATAATTCACCCCTCCACTTT.